These 18 T cell receptor beta chains share one sample of origin, sequenced in a study of T cells of healthy individuals. MiXCR, run by TCRdb on the 5' RACE reads, gives a single entry per CDR3 protein. The table lists approximately 100,000 distinct CDR3 sequences, approximately 15% of them singletons, with roughly 6.2% in the top ten. These receptors came from a human donor in good health.

Comments on this clonotype: Its ends do not fully match the called genes, so a read error is possible. The chain recombines TRBV4-1 with TRBJ1-5; no firm D call. The length of the CDR3 is 15 residues. The germline CDR1 and CDR2 sequences are MGHRA and YSYEKL. The CDR3 bases are TGCGCCAGCAACCAAGGAGTAAGTAGCAATCAGCCCCAGCATTTT. This gives the protein CASNQGVSSNQPQHF.

This clonotype was observed many times. The chain combines TRBV6-6 with TRBJ1-1; D unresolved. This CDR3 is built from 12 residues. CDR1 is MNHNY, CDR2 SVGAGI, per germline (reference sequence). The V end was cut by 3 bases, the J end by 6 bases, with 8 bases between. This chain's CDR3 is CASSYVEAEAFF. In DNA form, the CDR3 reads TGTGCCAGCAGTTATGTGGAGGCTGAAGCTTTCTTT.

In its sample, this clonotype was seen many times. The V call is TRBV4-3, the J call TRBJ2-3; weak D call: TRBD2 (5 bases). Germline V CDR1 and CDR2: LGHNA, YSLEER. The CDR3 length is 16 residues. V lost 0 bases to trimming and J lost 4 bases, with 14 bases between them. The CDR3 nucleotides are TGCGCCAGCAGCCAAGACGCCCTCCCGGAGGCAGATACGCAGTATTTT. Amino acids: CASSQDALPEADTQYF.

The table lists this clonotype with many counts. V gene TRBV28 combines with J gene TRBJ2-1; 7 positions match TRBD1. The ends lost 7 bases at V and 5 bases at J; junction bases unmatched: 8. The V gene's germline CDR1 is MDHEN and CDR2 SYDVKM. CDR3 size: 14 residues. CDR3 protein: CASTEGGSNNEQFF. DNA of the CDR3: TGTGCCAGCACCGAAGGGGGCAGTAACAATGAGCAGTTCTTC. The full variable domain, with the rest looked up from reference TRBV28 and TRBJ2-1, is DVKVTQSSRYLVKRTGEKVFLECVQDMDHENMFWYRQDPGLGLRLIYFSYDVKMKEKGDIPEGYSVSREKKERFSLILESASTNQTSMYLCASTEGGSNNEQFFGPGTRLTVL.

This clonotype turned up a few times. This chain joins TRBV29-1 and TRBJ2-3, with 8 bases identical to TRBD2. In germline, CDR1 is SQVTM, CDR2 ANQGSEA. The CDR3 length is 15 residues. With 0 bases clipped from V and 5 bases from J, the junction kept 7 bases outside the gene matches. CDR3 loop: CSVEDINRGGDTQYF. Here the CDR3 DNA reads TGCAGCGTTGAAGATATAAACCGGGGGGGAGATACGCAGTATTTT.

The chain has TRBV7-8 and TRBJ1-5; weak D call: TRBD1 (5 bases). The V end was cut by 3 bases, the J end by 4 bases, with 10 bases between. The germline CDR1 and CDR2 sequences are SGHVS and FQNEAQ. This CDR3 is built from 14 residues. Written as DNA, the CDR3 is TGTGCCAGCAGCTTTAGGGCAGGGAATCAGCCCCAGCATTTT. The encoded protein is CASSFRAGNQPQHF.

The chain employs TRBV27 and TRBJ2-2, with D perhaps matching TRBD2 (6 bases). Trimming removed 4 bases from V and 6 bases from J, with 12 bases in between. In germline, CDR1 is MNHEY, CDR2 SMNVEV (reference sequence). The CDR3 has 14 residues. CDR3 sequence reads: CASSSGGLSGELFF. In DNA, the CDR3 is TGTGCCAGCAGTTCCGGGGGTTTGTCCGGGGAGCTGTTTTTT.

In its sample, this clonotype was seen many times. V is TRBV27 and J is TRBJ2-5; D not certain. The CDR3 sequence is 12 residues long. The V end lost 5 bases, the J end lost 5 bases, and 9 bases lay between the germline ends. In germline, CDR1 is MNHEY, CDR2 SMNVEV (reference sequence). CDR3 sequence: CASSQLGETQYF. The CDR3 DNA is TGTGCCAGCAGTCAACTTGGGGAGACCCAGTACTTC.

This chain connects TRBV7-9 to TRBJ1-4; D is uncertain. V lost 4 bases and J 13 bases, leaving 13 bases between the germline ends. Germline CDR1 and CDR2: SEHNR and FQNEAQ (reference sequence). The length of the CDR3 is 12 residues. CDR3 protein: CASSSQEWGLFF. The CDR3 DNA sequence: TGTGCCAGCAGCTCCCAAGAATGGGGACTGTTTTTT.

In its sample, this clonotype was seen many times. V is TRBV6-6 and J is TRBJ2-5; TRBD1 or TRBD2 may be the D gene (6 bases each). Germline V gives CDR1 MNHNY, CDR2 SVGAGI (reference sequence). The V gene lost 0 bases and the J gene lost 2 bases, with 16 bases spanning the gap. This CDR3 comprises 17 residues. The CDR3 here is CASSYSISGARQETQYF. CDR3 in DNA: TGTGCCAGCAGTTACTCGATTTCGGGGGCTCGGCAAGAGACCCAGTACTTC.

In its sample, this clonotype was seen a few times. V and J are TRBV25-1 and TRBJ2-7, with unresolved D. V shed 4 bases and J shed 3 bases, with 4 bases lying between them. The germline V gene has CDR1 MGHDK and CDR2 SYGVNS. CDR3 length: 11 residues. The CDR3 spells CASSGGYEQYF. In nucleotides, the CDR3 is TGTGCCAGCAGTGGGGGCTACGAGCAGTACTTC.

This chain uses TRBV19 with TRBJ1-5; 8 nucleotides match TRBD1. The V gene end was trimmed by 6 bases and the J gene end by 2 bases; junction bases not matched to a gene: 6. The germline V gene encodes CDR1 LNHDA and CDR2 SQIVND (reference sequence). This CDR3 comprises 15 residues. The chain's CDR3 is CASSSGGEGNQPQHF. CDR3 coding DNA: TGTGCCAGTAGCTCAGGGGGCGAGGGCAATCAGCCCCAGCATTTT.

In its sample, this clonotype was seen a few times. The J gene is TRBJ2-5, the V gene TRBV2, with unresolved D. Germline assignment: CDR1 SNHLY and CDR2 FYNNEI. The CDR3 extends over 11 amino acids. Trimming removed 4 bases from V and 7 bases from J, with 7 bases in between. The CDR3 is CASSVSWTQYF. DNA for the CDR3: TGTGCCAGCAGTGTGAGTTGGACCCAGTACTTC.

In this sample, this clonotype turned up a few times. The V call is TRBV7-8, the J call TRBJ2-1; 12 bases are a match to TRBD2. This CDR3 has 18 amino acids. V dropped 3 bases and J dropped 0; count of bases not matched to a gene: 6. CDR1 is SGHVS, CDR2 FQNEAQ, per germline. The CDR3 region has the DNA TGTGCCAGCAGCTTCAGTCTAGCGGGAGGGAGCTCCTACAATGAGCAGTTCTTC. Its translation is CASSFSLAGGSSYNEQFF.

This clonotype was counted many times. The V call is TRBV6-2 or TRBV6-3, the J call TRBJ2-3, with D perhaps matching TRBD2 (6 bases). CDR1 and CDR2 (germline): MNHEY, SVGEGT. CDR3 size: 15 residues. V was pared by 6 bases and J by 0 bases, with 13 bases between. CDR3 coding DNA: TGTGCCAGCAGGCCCCCCGGGACTAGCACAGATACGCAGTATTTT. Translated, it gives CASRPPGTSTDTQYF.

The table lists this clonotype with many counts. The chain carries TRBV29-1 and TRBJ2-3, with TRBD2 matching 7 bases. Germline V lookup: CDR1 SQVTM, CDR2 ANQGSEA. The CDR3 sequence is 14 residues long. With 4 bases clipped from V and 6 bases from J, the junction kept 10 bases outside the gene matches. CDR3 amino acids: CSVVPSGGRDTQYF. The CDR3 DNA follows: TGCAGCGTTGTCCCTAGCGGAGGGCGGGATACGCAGTATTTT.

This clonotype was seen a few times. The chain couples TRBV4-3 to TRBJ2-7; D perhaps matches TRBD2 (5 bases). The CDR3 has 14 residues. Germline V gene lookup returns CDR1 LGHNA and CDR2 YSLEER. Trimming shortened V by 4 bases and J by 3 bases, and 13 bases separated the two germline ends. The CDR3 loop reads CASSRSSGSYEQYF. CDR3 DNA sequence: TGCGCCAGCAGCCGTAGTTCTGGGAGCTACGAGCAGTACTTC.

This clonotype was picked up a small number of times. The CDR3 coding sequence is TGCAGTGCTCGAGGATCTAGCACAGATACGCAGTATTTT. The encoded protein is CSARGSSTDTQYF. The chain uses TRBV20-1 and TRBJ2-3; D unclear. The germline CDR1 and CDR2 sequences are DFQATT and SNEGSKA (reference sequence). The CDR3 runs 13 residues. The V end lost 5 bases, the J end lost 0 bases, and 9 bases lay between the germline ends.